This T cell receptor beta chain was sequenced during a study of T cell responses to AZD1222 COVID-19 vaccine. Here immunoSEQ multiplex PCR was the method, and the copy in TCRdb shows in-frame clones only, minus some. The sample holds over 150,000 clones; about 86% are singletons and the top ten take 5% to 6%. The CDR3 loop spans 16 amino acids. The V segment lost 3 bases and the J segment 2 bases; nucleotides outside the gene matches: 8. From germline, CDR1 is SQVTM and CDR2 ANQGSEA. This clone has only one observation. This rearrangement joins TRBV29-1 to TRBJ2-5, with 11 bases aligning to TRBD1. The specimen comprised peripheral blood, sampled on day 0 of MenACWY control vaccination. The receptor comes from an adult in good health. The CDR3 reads CSVERRGQGAQETQYF. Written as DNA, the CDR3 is TGCAGCGTTGAGAGGCGTGGACAGGGGGCTCAAGAGACCCAGTACTTC. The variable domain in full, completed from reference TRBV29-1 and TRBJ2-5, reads SAVISQKPSRDICQRGTSLTIQCQVDSQVTMMFWYRQQPGQSLTLIATANQGSEATYESGFVIDKFPISRPNLTFSTLTVSNMSPEDSSIYLCSVERRGQGAQETQYFGPGTRLLVL.